The source of this TCR beta chain is a study of blood T cell repertoires in COVID-19. Libraries were prepared by immunoSEQ multiplex PCR; TCRdb keeps only in-frame clonotypes and omits some of them. The sample lists approximately 100,000 clones; roughly 85% were seen once. Categorization into cohorts depended on clinical history that participants reported. CDR3 length: 14 amino acids. V was pared by 0 bases and J by 4 bases, with 9 bases between. Germline values: CDR1 LGHNA, CDR2 YNFKEQ. The TCR sequence derives from a woman in her 50s who had recovered from COVID-19. The sample was PBMCs or T cells enriched from blood (not recorded which). The genes are TRBV4-2 and TRBJ2-5; a possible D gene is TRBD2 (6 bases). The chain's CDR3 is CASSQEFGGETQYF. Here the CDR3 DNA reads TGTGCCAGCAGCCAAGAGTTCGGGGGAGAGACCCAGTACTTC.